This is a list of T cell receptor beta chains from one sample in a study of cytomegalovirus exposure and HLA in healthy donors. TCRdb's table, derived via immunoSEQ multiplex PCR, lists solely in-frame clones and lacks some. This table holds over 140,000 clones, 82% found once. Sequenced input: PBMCs. The receptor source for this set is a man in his thirties or forties in good health and CMV-seropositive. Each CDR3 is given with its conserved first and last residue. The D gene is left open where the match is weak. Only part of the rows carry a size: once, few, many, or a class if the clone is expanded.

TRBD1	TRBV19	-	TRBJ1-4	14	TGTGCCAGTAGTGGGACAGGGGACCCACGAAAACTGTTTTTT	CASSGTGDPRKLFF
TRBD1	TRBV28	-	TRBJ2-1	16	TGTGCCAGCAGTTTAGATCCAGGGGGCGCAAGAAATGAGCAGTTCTTC	CASSLDPGGARNEQFF
-	TRBV27	-	TRBJ2-2	15	TGTGCCAGCAGGATCCACAGGGAGGGAGACGGGGAGCTGTTTTTT	CASRIHREGDGELFF
TRBD1	TRBV5-8	-	TRBJ1-3	16	TGTGCCAGCAGCTATCGGGACAGGCCGGACGGAAACACCATATATTTT	CASSYRDRPDGNTIYF
TRBD1	TRBV19	few	TRBJ2-7	15	TGTGCCAGTAGTATTCAGGCAGGGGGAAGGTACGAGCAGTACTTC	CASSIQAGGRYEQYF
-	TRBV28	-	TRBJ2-3	14	TGTGCCAGCAGCCCCGGGGGGCACTCAGATACGCAGTATTTT	CASSPGGHSDTQYF
TRBD2	TRBV5-4	-	TRBJ2-3	14	TGTGCCAGCAGTTTAGGACTAGGAACAGATACGCAGTATTTT	CASSLGLGTDTQYF
TRBD1	TRBV7-9	-	TRBJ1-2	15	TGTTCCAGCAGCTCACAGGGACAGAAAAACTATGGCTACACCTTC	CSSSSQGQKNYGYTF
-	TRBV7-8	-	TRBJ2-1	16	TGTGCCAGCAGCGCAAGAGCCACGAACCCCTACGGTGAGCAGTTCTTC	CASSARATNPYGEQFF
-	TRBV7-9	-	TRBJ1-2	13	TGTTCCAGCAGCTTGACACTAATTGACAGCAATCTCTTC	CSSSLTLIDSNLF
-	TRBV5-1	few	TRBJ2-7	14	TGCGCCAGCAGCTTGGAACTGGGCTTCTACGAGCAGTACTTC	CASSLELGFYEQYF
-	TRBV5-4	-	TRBJ2-1	15	TGTGCCAGCAGCCCTGAGCAGGGGAACTACAATGAGCAGTTCTTC	CASSPEQGNYNEQFF
-	TRBV6-1	-	TRBJ1-2	12	TGTGTCGTGGAGGGACCCAACTATGGCTACACCTTC	CVVEGPNYGYTF
-	TRBV29-1	-	TRBJ2-5	12	TGCAGCGTTGAAAAACAGCAAGAGACCCAGTACTTC	CSVEKQQETQYF
TRBD1	TRBV15	-	TRBJ2-7	16	TGTGCCACCAGCAGGGGTACCGGGACAGGGGGCGACGAGCAGTACTTC	CATSRGTGTGGDEQYF
-	TRBV5-1	-	TRBJ1-6	14	TGCGCCAGCAGCTTGTTTGCAGGCCAGTCACCCCTCCACTTT	CASSLFAGQSPLHF
TRBD2	TRBV9	once	TRBJ2-7	14	TGTGCCAGCAGCGCGGGACTAGCCACCTACGAGCAGTACTTC	CASSAGLATYEQYF
TRBD1	TRBV5-6	-	TRBJ2-7	14	TGTGCCAGCAGCTTGGTCGGGACAGGAGGCGAGCAGTACTTC	CASSLVGTGGEQYF
TRBD2	TRBV13	once	TRBJ2-1	14	TGTGCCAGCAGCTTCGGGACTAGCGGCGATGAGCAGTTCTTC	CASSFGTSGDEQFF
TRBD1	TRBV29-1	-	TRBJ1-2	12	TGCAGCGTCCAGGGGGGCGACTATGGCTACACCTTC	CSVQGGDYGYTF
TRBD2	TRBV5-4	-	TRBJ2-7	17	TGTGCCAGCAGCTTCTCTATTAGCGGGACCAAAATCTACGAGCAGTACTTC	CASSFSISGTKIYEQYF
-	TRBV18	-	TRBJ1-2	12	TGTGCCAGCTCACCCGGGGGGAATGGCTACACCTTC	CASSPGGNGYTF
-	TRBV28	-	TRBJ1-2	14	TGTGCCAGCAGCCTTACAATGATTAACTATGGCTACACCTTC	CASSLTMINYGYTF
TRBD1	TRBV28	-	TRBJ1-5	15	TGTGCCAGCAGTTATGGGACAGGGGGCGTGAAGCCCCAGCATTTT	CASSYGTGGVKPQHF
TRBD1	TRBV28	-	TRBJ1-2	14	TGTGCCAGCAGTCCCCCACAGGGGTACTATGGCTACACCTTC	CASSPPQGYYGYTF
-	TRBV9	-	TRBJ1-2	14	TGTGCCAGCAGCGTAGATCTAGGGAGGAATGGCTACACCTTC	CASSVDLGRNGYTF
TRBD2	TRBV2	-	TRBJ2-1	11	TGTGGAGCGGGGGGTTACAATGAGCAGTTCTTC	CGAGGYNEQFF
TRBD1	TRBV28	once	TRBJ1-2	17	TGTGCCAGCAGTCTCTCTACCCCGGACAGGGTCGGCTATGGCTACACCTTC	CASSLSTPDRVGYGYTF
-	TRBV4-2	few	TRBJ2-7	12	TGTGCCAGCAGCCAGTTGGAGGGGACGCAGTACTTC	CASSQLEGTQYF
-	TRBV4-1	-	TRBJ2-1	19	TGCGCCAGCAGCCAAACGGACAGGGGGAAGGCGGGAGGGTACAATGAGCAGTTCTTC	CASSQTDRGKAGGYNEQFF
TRBD1	TRBV6-1	-	TRBJ2-3	16	TGTGCCAGCAGTGGGCAGGGGGCGCCTTGGTTGAATACGCAGTATTTT	CASSGQGAPWLNTQYF
TRBD2	TRBV9	-	TRBJ2-2	16	TGTGCCAGCAGCGATCCTAGCGGGGTGGACACCGGGGAGCTGTTTTTT	CASSDPSGVDTGELFF
-	TRBV6-5	-	TRBJ2-5	14	TGTGCCAGCAGTAGGACTACCCAACAAGAGACCCAGTACTTC	CASSRTTQQETQYF
-	TRBV6-6	-	TRBJ1-2	16	TGTGCCAGCAGTTACTCGGGGGGGGGTAGTAACTATGGCTACACCTTC	CASSYSGGGSNYGYTF
TRBD1	TRBV28	-	TRBJ1-2	14	TGTGCCAGCAGGCCTCAACAGGGGGCGGGGGGCTACACCTTC	CASRPQQGAGGYTF
TRBD2	TRBV6-1	-	TRBJ2-7	15	TGTGCCAGCAGTCTAGCGGGGTCCGCCTCCTACGAGCAGTACTTC	CASSLAGSASYEQYF
-	TRBV28	-	TRBJ2-1	16	TGTGCCAGCACCAAACTTGGCGGGGTCCGAGGCAATGAGCAGTTCTTC	CASTKLGGVRGNEQFF
-	TRBV29-1	-	TRBJ2-1	15	TGCAGCGCCGGAACGGGATCCCCCTGGTCCAATGAGCAGTTCTTC	CSAGTGSPWSNEQFF
TRBD2	TRBV5-1	-	TRBJ2-3	14	TGCGCCAGCAGCCGGGGGGGAATAGCAGATACGCAGTATTTT	CASSRGGIADTQYF
TRBD2	TRBV7-3	-	TRBJ2-5	15	TGTGCCAGCAGAAGACTAGCGGGGCTCCAAGAGACCCAGTACTTC	CASRRLAGLQETQYF
-	TRBV27	-	TRBJ1-6	13	TGTGCCAGCAGAACAGGGTCTATTTCACCCCTCCACTTT	CASRTGSISPLHF
-	TRBV6-6	once	TRBJ2-7	15	TGTGCCAGCAGCCAGACATCGACAGTCACCTACGAGCAGTACTTC	CASSQTSTVTYEQYF
TRBD2	TRBV28	-	TRBJ2-1	14	TGTGCCAGCAGTTTTAGCGGGAGGCTCAATGAGCAGTTCTTC	CASSFSGRLNEQFF
-	TRBV6-5	-	TRBJ2-3	13	TGTGCCAGCAGCTCGACTCCTACGGGGACGCAGTATTTT	CASSSTPTGTQYF
-	TRBV4-1	-	TRBJ2-1	16	TGCGCCAGCAGCCAAGTCCGACAGAGCTCCTACAATGAGCAGTTCTTC	CASSQVRQSSYNEQFF
-	TRBV5-1	once	TRBJ1-3	14	TGCGCCATCCGTCCAAATCAGTCGGGAAACACCATATATTTT	CAIRPNQSGNTIYF
-	TRBV11-3	-	TRBJ2-2	14	TGTGCCAGCAGCCATCTAAGGAACACCGGGGAGCTGTTTTTT	CASSHLRNTGELFF
TRBD1	TRBV19	-	TRBJ2-7	15	TGTGCCAGTAGTATTTCGGGACAGTCATCCTACGAGCAGTACTTC	CASSISGQSSYEQYF
-	TRBV6-5	-	TRBJ1-1	15	TGTGCCAGCAGATCACCGGGAGCACCCCAAGACCCGGCTTTCTTT	CASRSPGAPQDPAFF
TRBD1	TRBV5-1	few	TRBJ1-5	17	TGCGCCAGCAGCCTAAGACAGGGGGCTTGGAGCAATCAGCCCCAGCATTTT	CASSLRQGAWSNQPQHF
TRBD2	TRBV7-8	-	TRBJ2-7	14	TGTGCCAGCAGCTTTGCTAGCGGGAGCTACGAGCAGTACTTC	CASSFASGSYEQYF
TRBD2	TRBV7-3	-	TRBJ2-1	16	TGTGCCAGCAGCCGACCGGCTAGCGGGATTGCGAATGAGCAGTTCTTC	CASSRPASGIANEQFF
TRBD2	TRBV6-1	-	TRBJ2-3	15	TGTGCCAGCAGCATACTTAGCGGGAGAACAGATACGCAGTATTTT	CASSILSGRTDTQYF
TRBD1	TRBV7-9	few	TRBJ1-4	15	TGTGCCAGCAGCAACCCACAGGGGGCTAATGAAAAACTGTTTTTT	CASSNPQGANEKLFF